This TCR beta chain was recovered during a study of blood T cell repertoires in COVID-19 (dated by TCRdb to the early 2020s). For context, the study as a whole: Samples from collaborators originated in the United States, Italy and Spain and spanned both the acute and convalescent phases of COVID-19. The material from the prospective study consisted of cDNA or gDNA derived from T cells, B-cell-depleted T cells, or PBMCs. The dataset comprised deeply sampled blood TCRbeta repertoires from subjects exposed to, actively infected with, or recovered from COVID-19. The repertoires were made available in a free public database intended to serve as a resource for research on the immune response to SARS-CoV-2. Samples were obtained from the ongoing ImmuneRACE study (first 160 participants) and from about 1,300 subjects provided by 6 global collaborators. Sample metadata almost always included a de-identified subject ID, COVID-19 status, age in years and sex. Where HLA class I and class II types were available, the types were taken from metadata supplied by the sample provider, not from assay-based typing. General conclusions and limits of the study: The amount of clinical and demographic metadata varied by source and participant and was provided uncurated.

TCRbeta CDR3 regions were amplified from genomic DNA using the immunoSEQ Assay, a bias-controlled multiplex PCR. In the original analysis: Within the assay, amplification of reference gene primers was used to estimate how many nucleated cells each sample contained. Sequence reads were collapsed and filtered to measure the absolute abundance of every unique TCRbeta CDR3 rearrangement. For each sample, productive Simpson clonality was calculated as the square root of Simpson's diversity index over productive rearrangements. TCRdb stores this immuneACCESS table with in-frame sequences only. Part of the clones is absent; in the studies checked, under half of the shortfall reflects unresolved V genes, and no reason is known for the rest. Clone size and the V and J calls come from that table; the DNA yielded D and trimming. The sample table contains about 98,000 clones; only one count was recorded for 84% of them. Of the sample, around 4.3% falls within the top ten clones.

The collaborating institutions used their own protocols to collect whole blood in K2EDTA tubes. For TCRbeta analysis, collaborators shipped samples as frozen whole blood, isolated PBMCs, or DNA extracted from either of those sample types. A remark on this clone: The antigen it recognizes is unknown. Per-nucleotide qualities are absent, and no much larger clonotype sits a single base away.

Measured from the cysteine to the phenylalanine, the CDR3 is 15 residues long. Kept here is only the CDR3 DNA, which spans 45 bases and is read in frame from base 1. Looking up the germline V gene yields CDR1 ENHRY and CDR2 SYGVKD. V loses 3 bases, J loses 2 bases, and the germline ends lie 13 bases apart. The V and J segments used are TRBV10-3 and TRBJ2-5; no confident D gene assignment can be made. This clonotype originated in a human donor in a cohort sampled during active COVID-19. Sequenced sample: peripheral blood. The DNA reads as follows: TGTGCCATCAGTGACCATAGTGGTCGGCAAGAGACCCAGTACTTC. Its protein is CAISDHSGRQETQYF.